This T cell receptor (beta chain) was recovered during a study of blood T cell repertoires in COVID-19. At the level of the study: The cDNA or gDNA used as material had been derived from T cells, B-cell-depleted T cells, or PBMCs.

This CDR3 has 15 residues. V lost 5 bases, J lost 6 bases, and 20 bases lay in between. CDR1 SGHDT and CDR2 YYEEEE come from the germline V gene. Method: immunoSEQ multiplex PCR; TCRdb's copy keeps in-frame clones and lacks some. The sample includes 150,000 or so clones, around 86% of them seen just once. The sequenced material came from peripheral blood. The chain recombines TRBV5-6 with TRBJ1-1; D is unclear. This receptor was taken from a woman in her 70s with COVID-19, enrolled during active disease. The CDR3: CASSSKRNPSAEAFF. The DNA for the CDR3 is TGTGCCAGCAGTAGCAAAAGAAACCCCTCGGCTGAAGCTTTCTTT. The full variable domain, completed using reference TRBV5-6 and TRBJ1-1, is DAGVTQSPTHLIKTRGQQVTLRCSPKSGHDTVSWYQQALGQGPQFIFQYYEEEERQRGNFPDRFSGHQFPNYSSELNVNALLLGDSALYLCASSSKRNPSAEAFFGQGTRLTVV.